The text below deals with one T cell receptor beta chain. As for time point: pre-sensitization, week 0. Sample treatment: therapeutic diphenylcyclopropenone sensitization with weekly scalp DPC. The sample belongs to a study of human T cells and chemical hapten exposure. TCRdb reprocessed the RACE reads with MiXCR, giving one entry per CDR3 protein. The data contain about 120,000 distinct CDR3 sequences, roughly 13% of them singletons. CDR1 SGHTA and CDR2 FQGNSA come from the germline V gene. The CDR3 covers 14 residues. V lost 6 bases, J lost 5 bases, and 8 bases stayed unmatched. The chain is built from TRBV7-2 and TRBJ2-7, with 9 bases identical to TRBD1. The specimen comprised whole blood, sampled in connection with sensitization to the hapten diphenylcyclopropenone (DPC). The TCR sequence derives from a young woman with alopecia areata. Some clones in this sample may be carry-over from other donors' samples. CDR3 loop: CASRLGQGLHEQYF. DNA of the CDR3: TGTGCCAGCAGGTTGGGACAGGGTCTCCACGAGCAGTACTTC.